The T cell receptor beta chain described here comes from a study of T cell repertoires in cytomegalovirus infection. Across the whole study: It can be stated that public TCR beta signatures indicated CMV infection as well as a matching HLA type.

One entry per CDR3 protein, called by TCRdb with MiXCR from the reads. The sample records around 430,000 distinct CDR3 sequences, roughly 42% being singletons. The CDR3 totals 16 residues. CDR1 is KGHDR, CDR2 SFDVKD, per germline. V was pared by 2 bases and J by 7 bases, with 9 bases of the junction left unmatched. Comment on this clonotype: What it binds is unknown.

The clonotype comes from a human donor in good health (CMV status not recorded). Some clones in this sample may be carry-over from other donors' samples. V is TRBV24-1 and J is TRBJ2-1; the match to TRBD2 covers 8 bases. This sample comprised cultured PBMCs, obtained from culture after CMV antigen stimulation. The CDR3 loop is CATSDSGRGEENEQFF. Written as DNA, the CDR3 is TGTGCCACCAGTGATTCCGGGCGGGGGGAGGAAAATGAGCAGTTCTTC.